Described below is a single TCR beta chain sequence and its context. Original data processing: For nucleated cells, counts were estimated from reference gene primer amplification. Assay used: immunoSEQ multiplex PCR; TCRdb lists only in-frame clones, some missing. V and J calls and clone size come straight from that table; D and trimming were deduced from the DNA. The table shows about 380,000 clones, with roughly 90% occurring only once. This record comes from a study of blood T cell repertoires in COVID-19. Overall study: Samples taken during acute and convalescent COVID-19 were collected in the United States, Italy and Spain. The analysed material was cDNA or gDNA that came from T cells, B-cell-depleted T cells, or PBMCs.

CDR1 is GTSNPN and CDR2 is SVGIG in the germline V gene (reference sequence). CDR3 length: 14 residues. Trimming took 0 bases from V and 5 from J, leaving 13 bases between them. The sequenced material came from peripheral blood. The clonotype was recovered from a man aged 40-49 years with acute or convalescent COVID-19. The chain recombines TRBV30 with TRBJ1-1, with D possibly matching TRBD1 (5 bases). DNA of the CDR3: TGTGCCTGGAGTGTGACAGCCTGGGAAACTGAAGCTTTCTTT. Translating gives CAWSVTAWETEAFF.